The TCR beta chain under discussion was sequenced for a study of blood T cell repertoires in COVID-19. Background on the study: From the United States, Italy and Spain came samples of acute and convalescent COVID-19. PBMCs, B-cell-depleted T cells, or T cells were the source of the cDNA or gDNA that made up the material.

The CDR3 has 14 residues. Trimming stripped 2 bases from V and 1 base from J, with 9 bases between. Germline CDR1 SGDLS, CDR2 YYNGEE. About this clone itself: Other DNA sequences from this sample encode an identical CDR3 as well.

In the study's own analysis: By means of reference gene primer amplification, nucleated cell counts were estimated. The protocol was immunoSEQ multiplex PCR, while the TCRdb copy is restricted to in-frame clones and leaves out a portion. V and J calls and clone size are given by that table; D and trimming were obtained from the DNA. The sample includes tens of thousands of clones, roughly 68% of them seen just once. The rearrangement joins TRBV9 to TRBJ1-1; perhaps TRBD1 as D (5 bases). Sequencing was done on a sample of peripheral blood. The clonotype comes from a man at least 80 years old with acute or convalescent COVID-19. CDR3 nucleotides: TGTGCCAGCAGCGTGGCGCAGGGGAACACTGAAGCTTTCTTT. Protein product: CASSVAQGNTEAFF.